This T cell receptor (beta chain) stems from a study of T cell repertoires in cytomegalovirus infection. Study overall: Indications of both CMV infection and matching HLA type were provided by public TCR beta signatures.

Study results and caveats: Dominant in the ex vivo response were TCR beta clonotypes restricted by HLA-C and specific for CMV. The study identified carriers of CMV plus the relevant HLA from cumulative public TCR beta family frequency.

CDR3 length: 14 amino acids. Looked up from germline, CDR1 is SEHNR and CDR2 is FQNEAQ (reference sequence). The V end was cut by 7 bases, the J end by 6 bases, with 15 bases between. TCRdb redid the calling of the reads with MiXCR, one entry per CDR3 protein. The repertoire consists of approximately 400,000 distinct CDR3 sequences, with roughly a third occurring once and the leading ten covering about 13%. On this clonotype: Antigen unknown.

This sequence joins TRBV7-9 and TRBJ2-2; no firm D call. This TCR was recovered from a human donor in good health (CMV status not recorded). Some clones in this sample may be carry-over from other donors' samples. The sample was PBMCs. The CDR3 sequence: CASTPRMGPGELFF. The CDR3 DNA follows: TGTGCCAGCACGCCCAGGATGGGCCCCGGGGAGCTGTTTTTT.